This note documents a single T cell receptor beta chain sequence. The V end was cut by 8 bases, the J end by 8 bases, with 21 bases between. The germline V gene has CDR1 MNHNS and CDR2 SASEGT. The CDR3 length is 14 residues. Sample time point: baseline, week 1 (first vaccination visit). Treatment meaning: pre-vaccination baseline after standard-of-care therapy. This record comes from a study of a mutant IDH1 vaccine in newly diagnosed glioma. About the study: Previous care, which was radiotherapy, temozolomide, or both, most often involved both.

TCRdb's copy holds only in-frame clones and misses some; the assay was immunoSEQ multiplex PCR. The data contain 59,000 or so clones, around 90% of them singletons. The sample was PBMCs, taken from a glioma patient treated with radiotherapy, temozolomide or both. The sequence was collected from a man aged 50-59 years with glioma. The chain is built from TRBV6-1 and TRBJ1-2; possible D gene TRBD1, 6 bases. CDR3 sequence (DNA): TGTGCCAGCTACCTCCGGGGGGCGTTGAACGGCTACACCTTC. This gives the protein CASYLRGALNGYTF.